The 14 T cell receptor beta chains reported below all come from one sample, sequenced in a study of blood T cells in healthy people across ages. Together with a sample-barcoded 5' primer, a J-beta primer mix was included in a second PCR lasting 7 to 11 cycles. TCRdb ran MiXCR on the 5' RACE reads and lists one entry per CDR3 protein. The table records 1.8 million or so distinct CDR3 sequences, about two fifths of them present only once. The sample was blood. The receptors were gathered from a human donor in good health.

Only a few counts were recorded for this clonotype. The chain combines TRBV20-1 with TRBJ1-6, with TRBD1 matching over 7 bases. In germline, CDR1 is DFQATT, CDR2 SNEGSKA (reference sequence). There are 14 residues in the CDR3. V lost 1 base, J lost 15 bases, and 12 bases stayed unmatched. The CDR3 here is CSARAEHGQVFLHF. The CDR3 coding sequence is TGCAGTGCTAGAGCCGAACACGGACAGGTGTTCCTCCACTTT.

The gene calls are TRBV9 and TRBJ1-1, with unresolved D. Between the trimmed V and J ends, which lost 3 bases and 5 bases, there was a span of 11 bases. Per the germline V gene, CDR1 is SGDLS and CDR2 is YYNGEE. This CDR3 contains 13 residues. For the CDR3, the DNA is TGTGCCAGCAGCGGACACATGGGGACTGAAGCTTTCTTT. The encoded protein is CASSGHMGTEAFF.

The V and J genes are TRBV29-1 and TRBJ2-3, with D possibly being TRBD1 (5 bases). The CDR3 contains 14 residues. V was clipped by 3 bases and J by 1 base, with 11 bases between them. The germline CDR1 and CDR2 sequences are SQVTM and ANQGSEA. CDR3 DNA sequence: TGCAGCGTTGACCCAGGGCTCGGCACAGATACGCAGTATTTT. Amino acid sequence: CSVDPGLGTDTQYF.

This clonotype was observed at least ten times. The chain couples TRBV5-1 to TRBJ2-1, with 8 positions matching TRBD2. V was pared by 5 bases and J by 6 bases, with 7 bases of the junction left unmatched. The CDR3 loop spans 14 amino acids. The V gene's germline CDR1 is SGHRS and CDR2 YFSETQ. The CDR3, as DNA: TGCGCCAGCAGGGAGCCCGCGGGGGGCAATGAGCAGTTCTTC. Its protein is CASREPAGGNEQFF.

The J gene is TRBJ2-5, the V gene TRBV7-9; D gene uncertain. CDR3 length equals 14 residues. The V end lost 3 bases, the J end lost 3 bases, and 11 bases lay between the germline ends. Germline V CDR1 and CDR2: SEHNR, FQNEAQ (reference sequence). The CDR3 loop is CASSFRSNEETQYF. CDR3 bases: TGTGCCAGCAGCTTTCGCTCAAACGAAGAGACCCAGTACTTC. Complete variable domain (other parts from reference TRBV7-9 and TRBJ2-5): DTGVSQNPRHKITKRGQNVTFRCDPISEHNRLYWYRQTLGQGPEFLTYFQNEAQLEKSRLLSDRFSAERPKGSFSTLEIQRTEQGDSAMYLCASSFRSNEETQYFGPGTRLLVL.

This clonotype was seen a handful of times. CDR3 DNA: TGTGCCACCAGCAGCCCTTTCGGGCTAGCTCGGTCTTCTAGCACAGATACGCAGTATTTT. As protein: CATSSPFGLARSSSTDTQYF. The rearrangement joins TRBV15 to TRBJ2-3; D is possibly TRBD2 (5 bases). The CDR3 runs 20 residues. The V end was cut by 3 bases, the J end by 0 bases, with 25 bases between. CDR1 LNHNV and CDR2 YYDKDF come from the germline V gene (reference sequence).

This clonotype was observed a handful of times. The rearrangement links TRBV6-2 or TRBV6-3 to TRBJ1-2; TRBD1 matches 9 bases. Germline CDR1 MNHEY, CDR2 SVGEGT. This CDR3 region has 16 residues. V shed 6 bases, J shed 2 bases, and the junction held 10 bases outside the gene matches. The CDR3: CASRETGGAANYGYTF. The CDR3 DNA reads TGTGCCAGCAGAGAAACAGGGGGCGCGGCGAACTATGGCTACACCTTC.

CDR3: CASSLQVWQVSSSYNSPLHF. As DNA, the CDR3 is TGTGCCAGCAGTTTACAAGTGTGGCAGGTATCGAGCTCCTATAATTCACCCCTCCACTTT. The gene calls are TRBV12-3 or TRBV12-4 and TRBJ1-6; unclear D gene. Trimming stripped 2 bases from V and 0 bases from J, with 20 bases between. The CDR3 sequence is 20 residues long.

This clonotype appeared a few times. The chain employs TRBV4-2 and TRBJ2-3; 10 bases match TRBD2. V gave up 3 bases and J gave up 2 bases; unmatched junction bases: 2. The germline V gene has CDR1 LGHNA and CDR2 YNFKEQ. The CDR3 loop spans 15 amino acids. The CDR3: CASSHTSGVTDTQYF. In nucleotides, the CDR3 is TGTGCCAGCAGCCATACTAGCGGGGTCACAGATACGCAGTATTTT.

This clonotype occurred a few times. The J gene is TRBJ2-5, the V gene TRBV7-2; D gene ambiguous. The CDR3 is 15 residues long. V lost 1 base and J 2 bases, leaving 11 bases between the germline ends. Germline lookup yields CDR1 SGHTA and CDR2 FQGNSA. CDR3 bases: TGTGCCAGCAGCTTAGTTAGGGCTGATCAAGAGACCCAGTACTTC. Its protein is CASSLVRADQETQYF.

This clonotype was counted between two and nine times. This chain connects TRBV11-2 to TRBJ2-1, with 11 bases fitting TRBD2. The CDR3 spans 20 residues. The V and J ends lost 0 bases and 0 bases, in that order; junction bases with no gene match: 10. Per germline, CDR1 SGHAT and CDR2 FQNNGV. CDR3: CASSLDRPSGGLSSYNEQFF. For the CDR3, the DNA is TGTGCCAGCAGCTTAGATAGGCCTAGCGGGGGGCTAAGCTCCTACAATGAGCAGTTCTTC.

The chain links TRBV2 to TRBJ2-1, with D perhaps being TRBD1 or TRBD2 (5 bases each). The germline CDR1 and CDR2 sequences are SNHLY and FYNNEI. Trimming pared 2 bases from V and 9 bases from J, leaving 23 bases between. This CDR3 region has 17 residues. DNA of the CDR3: TGTGCCAGCAGTGAAATGAAGTTACGAGGGGCCAGCGGTGAGCAGTTCTTC. Translating it yields CASSEMKLRGASGEQFF.

This clonotype was seen only a few times. The rearrangement joins TRBV7-2 to TRBJ1-1, with no clear D. From germline, CDR1 is SGHTA and CDR2 FQGNSA. Deletions cut 2 bases from V and 3 bases from J, with 10 bases between. CDR3 size: 14 residues. The CDR3 is CASSLSVGYTEAFF. The CDR3 coding sequence is TGTGCCAGCAGCTTATCTGTTGGGTACACTGAAGCTTTCTTT.

This clonotype was recorded at least ten times. CDR3 DNA sequence: TGTGCCAGCAGTACCGTTTACGAGCAGTACTTC. Translated: CASSTVYEQYF. The genes are TRBV28 and TRBJ2-7; D gene uncertain. The length of the CDR3 is 11 residues. Germline CDR1 reads MDHEN; CDR2 reads SYDVKM. Trimming shortened V by 5 bases and J by 4 bases, and 6 bases separated the two germline ends.